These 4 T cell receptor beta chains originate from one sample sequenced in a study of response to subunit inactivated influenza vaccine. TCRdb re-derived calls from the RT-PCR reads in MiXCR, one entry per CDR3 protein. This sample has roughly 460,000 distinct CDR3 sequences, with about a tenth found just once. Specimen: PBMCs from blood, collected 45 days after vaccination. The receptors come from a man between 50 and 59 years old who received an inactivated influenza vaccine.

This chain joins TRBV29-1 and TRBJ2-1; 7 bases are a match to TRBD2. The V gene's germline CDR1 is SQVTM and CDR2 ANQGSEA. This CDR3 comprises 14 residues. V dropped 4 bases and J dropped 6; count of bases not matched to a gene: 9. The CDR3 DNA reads TGCAGCGTTGTTATGGCGGGAGTAGGCAATGAGCAGTTCTTC. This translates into CSVVMAGVGNEQFF.

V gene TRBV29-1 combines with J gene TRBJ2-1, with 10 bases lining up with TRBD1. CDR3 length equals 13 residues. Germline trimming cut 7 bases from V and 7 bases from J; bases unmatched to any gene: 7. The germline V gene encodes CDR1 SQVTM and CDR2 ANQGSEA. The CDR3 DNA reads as TGCAGCGCCCGGACAGGGGGGGGGAATGAGCAGTTCTTC. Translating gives CSARTGGGNEQFF.

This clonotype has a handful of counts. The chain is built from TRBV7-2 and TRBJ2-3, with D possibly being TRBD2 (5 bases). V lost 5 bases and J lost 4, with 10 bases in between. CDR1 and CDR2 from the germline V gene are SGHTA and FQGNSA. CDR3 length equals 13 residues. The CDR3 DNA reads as TGTGCCAGCAGCGTTCGCGGGTCAGATACGCAGTATTTT. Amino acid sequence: CASSVRGSDTQYF.

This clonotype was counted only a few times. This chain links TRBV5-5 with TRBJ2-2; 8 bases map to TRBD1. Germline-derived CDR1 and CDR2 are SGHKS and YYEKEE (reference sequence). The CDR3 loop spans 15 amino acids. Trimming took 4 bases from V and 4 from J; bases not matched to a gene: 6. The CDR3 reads CASSRDRGSTGELFF. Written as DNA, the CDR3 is TGTGCCAGCAGCCGCGACAGGGGAAGCACCGGGGAGCTGTTTTTT.